This T cell receptor (beta chain) is drawn from a study of Graves' ophthalmopathy and Graves' hyperthyroidism. Study-level findings and limits: Ophthalmopathy was separated from stable hyperthyroidism by a 13-signature model with roughly 91% sensitivity and about 79% specificity. Blood also held most thyroid clonotypes expanded above 0.001 frequency. Ophthalmopathy progression cases were predicted by the model with 55% to 71% sensitivity and 72% to 80% specificity.

This clonotype showed up just a few times. Its specificity is unknown. Amplification of the TCR beta CDR3 regions used RNA transcripts (as template). Second-round multiplex PCR came after a first-round RT-PCR that employed HTBI primers. TCRdb reanalysed the multiplex PCR reads using MiXCR and keeps one entry per CDR3 protein. The sample holds 200,000 to 250,000 distinct CDR3 sequences, 20% to 25% seen once. PBMCs originated in about 9.8 ml of fresh peripheral blood. The germline gives CDR1 SGHTA, CDR2 FQGNSA. Between the trimmed V and J ends, which lost 5 bases and 6 bases, there was a span of 10 bases. The CDR3 contains 13 residues.

The TCR sequence derives from a woman aged 45-65 years with Graves' ophthalmopathy. Sequences were obtained from peripheral blood. The chain combines TRBV7-2 with TRBJ1-4; D is ambiguous. CDR3 bases: TGTGCCAGCAGCGGCCGGACCCATGAAAAACTGTTTTTT. Its protein product is CASSGRTHEKLFF.